The T cell receptor (beta chain) under discussion was sequenced for a study of blood T cell repertoires in COVID-19. V dropped 6 bases and J dropped 0 bases, with 9 bases sitting between them. The CDR3 is 13 amino acids. Clones were read by immunoSEQ multiplex PCR, and TCRdb kept only the in-frame ones, dropping some. The sample contains about 190,000 clones, roughly 90% of which appear only once. This clone came up a few times. V is TRBV12-3 or TRBV12-4 and J is TRBJ2-7; tentatively, D is TRBD1 (5 bases). The sequence came from a man aged 40-49 years with acute or convalescent COVID-19. The sequencing sample was made of peripheral blood. CDR3 sequence (DNA): TGTGCCAGCAGGACAGCCGCCTCCTACGAGCAGTACTTC. Translating gives CASRTAASYEQYF.